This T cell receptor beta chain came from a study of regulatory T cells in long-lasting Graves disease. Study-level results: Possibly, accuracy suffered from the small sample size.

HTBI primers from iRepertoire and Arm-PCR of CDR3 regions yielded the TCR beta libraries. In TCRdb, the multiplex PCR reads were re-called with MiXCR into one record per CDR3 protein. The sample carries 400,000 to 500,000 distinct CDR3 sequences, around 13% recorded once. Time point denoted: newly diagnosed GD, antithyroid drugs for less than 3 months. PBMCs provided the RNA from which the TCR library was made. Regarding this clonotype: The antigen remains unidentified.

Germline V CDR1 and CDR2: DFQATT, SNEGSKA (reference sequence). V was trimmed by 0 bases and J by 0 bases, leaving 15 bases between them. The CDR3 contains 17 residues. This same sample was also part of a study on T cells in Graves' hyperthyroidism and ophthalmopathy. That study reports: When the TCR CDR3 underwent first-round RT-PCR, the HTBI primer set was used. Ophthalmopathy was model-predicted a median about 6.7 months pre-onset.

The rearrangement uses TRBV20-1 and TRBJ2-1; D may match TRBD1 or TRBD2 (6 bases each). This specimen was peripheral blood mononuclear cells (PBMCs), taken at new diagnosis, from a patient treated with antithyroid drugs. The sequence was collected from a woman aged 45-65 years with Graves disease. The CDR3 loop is CSARDMGGKVSYNEQFF. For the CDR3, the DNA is TGCAGTGCTAGAGATATGGGGGGCAAGGTCTCCTACAATGAGCAGTTCTTC.